The clone carrying this T cell receptor (beta chain) was detected a few times. Its antigen is currently unknown. TCR alpha and TCR beta cDNA libraries carrying sample barcodes and UMIs came from 5'RACE with constant-segment primers. TCRdb fed the 5' RACE reads into MiXCR, producing one record per CDR3 protein. The table includes about 110,000 distinct CDR3 sequences, roughly 20% detected once. This sample stems from a study of T-cell memory formation after mild COVID-19. The wider study: Clusters were largely donor specific. Regarding the study as a whole: In pre-infection memory, a portion of responding clones appeared, which suggested that cross-reactive memory joined. Confirmation of SARS-CoV-2 specificity was lacking for second-wave clones peaking day 37.

The sequencing input was PBMCs or a T cell subset sorted from them (not recorded which). This TCR came from a man younger than 35 who had mild COVID-19 (a few samples of this study predate the infection). Cell type and time point are not known.

The CDR3 coding sequence is TGTGCCAGCAGCTTACACAGGGGACTCAATTCACCCCTCCACTTT. Translated: CASSLHRGLNSPLHF. The gene calls are TRBV7-9 and TRBJ1-6; the match to TRBD1 covers 7 bases. V trimming: 2 bases; J trimming: 7 bases; junction bases outside the gene matches: 5. CDR3 length: 15 amino acids. Per germline, CDR1 SEHNR and CDR2 FQNEAQ (reference sequence). Full variable domain (missing parts from reference TRBV7-9 and TRBJ1-6): DTGVSQNPRHKITKRGQNVTFRCDPISEHNRLYWYRQTLGQGPEFLTYFQNEAQLEKSRLLSDRFSAERPKGSFSTLEIQRTEQGDSAMYLCASSLHRGLNSPLHFGNGTRLTVT.